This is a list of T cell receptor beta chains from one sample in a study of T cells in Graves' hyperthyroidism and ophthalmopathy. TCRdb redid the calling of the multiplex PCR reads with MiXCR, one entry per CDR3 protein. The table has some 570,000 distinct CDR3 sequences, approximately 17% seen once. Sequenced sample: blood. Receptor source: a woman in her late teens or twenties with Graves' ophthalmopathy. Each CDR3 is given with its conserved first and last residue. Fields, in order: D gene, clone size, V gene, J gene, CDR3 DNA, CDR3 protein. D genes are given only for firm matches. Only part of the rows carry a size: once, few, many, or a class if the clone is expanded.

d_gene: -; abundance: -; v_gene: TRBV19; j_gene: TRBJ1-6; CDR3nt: TGTGCCAGTAGTACTACCGGGACGGCCAATTCACCCCTCCACTTT; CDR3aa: CASSTTGTANSPLHF
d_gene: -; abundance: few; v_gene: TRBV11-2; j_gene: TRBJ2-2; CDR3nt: TGTGCCAGCAGCCTCACCCTCCCCCGTTCCACCGGGGAGCTGTTTTTT; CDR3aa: CASSLTLPRSTGELFF
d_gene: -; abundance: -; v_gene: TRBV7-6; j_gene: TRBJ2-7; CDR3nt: TGTGCCAGCAGCTTAGGATCCGGGTTATCCTACGAGCAGTACTTC; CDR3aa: CASSLGSGLSYEQYF
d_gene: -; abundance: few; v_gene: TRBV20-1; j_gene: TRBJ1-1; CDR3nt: TGCAGTGCTCGTCCCGGACAGTTCATGAACACTGAAGCTTTCTTT; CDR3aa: CSARPGQFMNTEAFF
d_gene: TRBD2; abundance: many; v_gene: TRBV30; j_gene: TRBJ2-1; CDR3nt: TGTGCCTGGAGGCCGACTAGCGGGAGAAATGAGCAGTTCTTC; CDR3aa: CAWRPTSGRNEQFF
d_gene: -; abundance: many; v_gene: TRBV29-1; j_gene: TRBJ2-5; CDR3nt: TGCAGCGTTATGGGCCGAGAAGAGACCCAGTACTTC; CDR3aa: CSVMGREETQYF
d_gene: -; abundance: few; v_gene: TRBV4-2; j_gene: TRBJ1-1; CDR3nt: TGTGCCAGCAGCCAAGAACAATTACGGTCGAACACTGAAGCTTTCTTT; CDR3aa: CASSQEQLRSNTEAFF
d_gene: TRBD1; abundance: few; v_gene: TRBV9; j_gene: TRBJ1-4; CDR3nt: TGTGCCAGCAGCGCGGACAGGATCAATGAAAAACTGTTTTTT; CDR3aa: CASSADRINEKLFF
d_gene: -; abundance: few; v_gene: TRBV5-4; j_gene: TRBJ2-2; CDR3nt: TGTGCCAGCAGTCCCGTCGGGGGCTCGAACACCGGGGAGCTGTTTTTT; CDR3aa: CASSPVGGSNTGELFF
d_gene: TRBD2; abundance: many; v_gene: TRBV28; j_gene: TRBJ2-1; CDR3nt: TGTGCCAGCAGCCGCCCTGGGACTAGTTTTGGGAATGAGCAGTTCTTC; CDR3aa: CASSRPGTSFGNEQFF
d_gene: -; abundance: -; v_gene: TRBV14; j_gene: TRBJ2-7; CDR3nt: TGTGCCAGCAGCCAAGACGGGCCGTGGGGGGAGAAGGACTACGAGCAGTACTTC; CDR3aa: CASSQDGPWGEKDYEQYF
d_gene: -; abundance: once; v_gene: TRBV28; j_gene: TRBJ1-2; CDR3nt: TGTGCCAGCAGGGGTGGAGGGGGGGCTGGCTACACCTTC; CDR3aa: CASRGGGGAGYTF
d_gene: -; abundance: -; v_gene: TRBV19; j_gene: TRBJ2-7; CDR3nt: TGTGCCAGTAGTACAACGGGACGAACCTACGAGCAGTACTTC; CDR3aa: CASSTTGRTYEQYF
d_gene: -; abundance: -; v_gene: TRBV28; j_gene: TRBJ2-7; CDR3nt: TGTGCCGGCAGTCCAAGCTACGAGCAGTACTTC; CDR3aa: CAGSPSYEQYF
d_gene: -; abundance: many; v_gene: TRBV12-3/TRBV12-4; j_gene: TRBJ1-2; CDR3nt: TGTGCCAGCAGTTTAGGGGCACTAAACTATGGCTACACCTTC; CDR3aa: CASSLGALNYGYTF
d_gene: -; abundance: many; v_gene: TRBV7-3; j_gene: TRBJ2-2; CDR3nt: TGTGCCAGCAGCTTAATGGGGTCGGGCACCGGGGAGCTGTTTTTT; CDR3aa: CASSLMGSGTGELFF
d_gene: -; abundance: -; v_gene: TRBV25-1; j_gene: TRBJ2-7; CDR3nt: TGTGCCAGCAGTGATGACAGGAGAAGCTCCTACGAGCAGTACTTC; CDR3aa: CASSDDRRSSYEQYF
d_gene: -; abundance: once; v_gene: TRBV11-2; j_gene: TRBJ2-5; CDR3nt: TGTGCCAGCAGCTTATCAAGAACAGCAGAGCGAGCCCTCCAAGAGGCCCAGTACTTC; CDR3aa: CASSLSRTAERALQEAQYF
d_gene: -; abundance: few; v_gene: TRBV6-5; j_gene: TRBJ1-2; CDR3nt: TGTGCCAGCAGTTACACCGGGGGGGGGAACTATGGCTACACCTTC; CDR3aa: CASSYTGGGNYGYTF
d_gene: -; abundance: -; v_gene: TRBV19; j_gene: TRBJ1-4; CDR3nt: TGTGCCAGTATGCAGGGGCGTTTTGGAAAACTGTTTTTT; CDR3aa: CASMQGRFGKLFF
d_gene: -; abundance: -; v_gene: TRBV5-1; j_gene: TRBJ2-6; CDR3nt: TGCGCCAGCAGCTCCCTCCTGGCTGGGGCCAACGTCCTGACTTTC; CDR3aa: CASSSLLAGANVLTF
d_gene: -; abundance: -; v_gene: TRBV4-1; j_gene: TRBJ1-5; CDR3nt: TGCGCCAGCAGCCACCCAGGGATTAGCAATCAGCCCCAGCATTTT; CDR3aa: CASSHPGISNQPQHF
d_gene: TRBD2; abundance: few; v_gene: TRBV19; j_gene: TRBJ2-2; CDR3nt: TGTGCCAGTAGGAACGGGAGGAGGCTCACCGGGGAGCTGTTTTTT; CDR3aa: CASRNGRRLTGELFF
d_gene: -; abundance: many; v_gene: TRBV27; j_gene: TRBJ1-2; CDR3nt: TGTGCCAGCAGTGCTTCCGGGACAAGACACTATGGCTACACCTTC; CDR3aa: CASSASGTRHYGYTF